Listed here are 18 T cell receptor beta chains from one sample, sequenced in a study of CD8+ T cells in alopecia areata. RNA was extracted and reverse transcribed into cDNA as the sequencing template. TCRdb's copy holds only in-frame clones and misses some; the assay was immunoSEQ multiplex PCR. The top ten hold about 14% of the sample, which has 150,000 or so clones, around 87% seen once. This material consisted of CD8+ T cells sorted from blood, taken at week 0. All receptors come from a human donor with alopecia areata.

The J gene is TRBJ2-5, the V gene TRBV28; D remains unclear. This CDR3 comprises 13 residues. Germline lookup yields CDR1 MDHEN and CDR2 SYDVKM. Trimming cost V 1 base and J 3 bases, with 6 bases left between them. DNA for the CDR3: TGTGCCAGCAGTTTATTTCTTGAAGAGACCCAGTACTTC. Protein product: CASSLFLEETQYF. Supplemented by reference TRBV28 and TRBJ2-5, the full variable domain reads DVKVTQSSRYLVKRTGEKVFLECVQDMDHENMFWYRQDPGLGLRLIYFSYDVKMKEKGDIPEGYSVSREKKERFSLILESASTNQTSMYLCASSLFLEETQYFGPGTRLLVL.

The J gene is TRBJ2-4, the V gene TRBV6-4; 10 bases align to TRBD2. The V segment lost 5 bases and the J segment 9 bases; nucleotides outside the gene matches: 4. The germline V gene encodes CDR1 MRHNA and CDR2 SNTAGT. This CDR3 spans 13 amino acids. The CDR3 protein is CASSTLAGGIQYF. CDR3 DNA: TGTGCCAGCAGTACCTTAGCGGGAGGCATTCAGTACTTC.

V usage is TRBV11-2 and J usage is TRBJ2-3, with 7 nucleotides matching TRBD2. With V trimmed by 5 bases and J by 5 bases, 19 bases remained unmatched. CDR3 length equals 18 residues. Germline-derived CDR1 and CDR2 are SGHAT and FQNNGV. The CDR3 DNA is TGTGCCAGCAGCACCCCGAAGATTGGGGGGAGGGCCGTAGATACGCAGTATTTT. Its protein is CASSTPKIGGRAVDTQYF. The whole variable domain, remainder taken from reference TRBV11-2 and TRBJ2-3, is EAGVAQSPRYKIIEKRQSVAFWCNPISGHATLYWYQQILGQGPKLLIQFQNNGVVDDSQLPKDRFSAERLKGVDSTLKIQPAKLEDSAVYLCASSTPKIGGRAVDTQYFGPGTRLTVL.

The genes are TRBV29-1 and TRBJ2-7; 7 bases line up with TRBD1. The germline V gene has CDR1 SQVTM and CDR2 ANQGSEA. This CDR3 comprises 13 residues. V was clipped by 4 bases and J by 1 base; unmatched bases: 4. The CDR3 loop is CSVVGTESYEQYF. The CDR3 nucleotides are TGCAGCGTTGTAGGGACAGAGTCCTACGAGCAGTACTTC.

V and J are TRBV7-9 and TRBJ2-5, with TRBD2 identical over 11 bases. The DNA end is a closer match to TRBJ2-7, so the J assignment may be wrong. CDR3 size: 14 residues. Germline CDR1 SEHNR, CDR2 FQNEAQ (reference sequence). This chain's CDR3 is CASSLTSGIPEQYF. The CDR3, as DNA: TGTGCCAGCAGCTTGACTAGCGGGATCCCCGAGCAGTACTTC.

This clone was recorded a few times. The rearrangement links TRBV29-1 to TRBJ2-3; TRBD1 or TRBD2 may be the D gene (6 bases each). The germline V gene has CDR1 SQVTM and CDR2 ANQGSEA. Trimming cost V 5 bases and J 2 bases, with 14 bases left between them. The CDR3 runs 14 residues. CDR3 residues: CSVSLGGLTDTQYF. CDR3 nucleotide sequence: TGCAGCGTTTCCCTTGGGGGGCTCACAGATACGCAGTATTTT.

This chain joins TRBV5-1 and TRBJ2-7; 8 positions match TRBD2. V shed 5 bases and J 3 bases; nucleotides not matched to a gene: 4. CDR1 SGHRS and CDR2 YFSETQ come from the germline V gene. CDR3 length: 13 residues. CDR3 sequence: CASRSLADYEQYF. The CDR3 DNA reads TGCGCCAGCAGGTCACTAGCGGACTACGAGCAGTACTTC.

The chain uses TRBV30 and TRBJ2-1; 12 bases agree with TRBD2. The CDR3 is made up of 13 amino acids. The V gene end was trimmed by 7 bases and the J gene end by 6 bases; junction bases not matched to a gene: 4. The germline V gene has CDR1 GTSNPN and CDR2 SVGIG (reference sequence). Here the CDR3 DNA reads TGTGCCTTCGGACTAGCGGGGATCAATGAGCAGTTCTTC. Translated: CAFGLAGINEQFF. Supplemented by reference TRBV30 and TRBJ2-1, the full variable domain reads SQTIHQWPATLVQPVGSPLSLECTVEGTSNPNLYWYRQAAGRGLQLLFYSVGIGQISSEVPQNLSASRPQDRQFILSSKKLLLSDSGFYLCAFGLAGINEQFFGPGTRLTVL.

The rearrangement joins TRBV2 to TRBJ2-1, with 9 bases matching TRBD1. The V gene end was trimmed by 6 bases and the J gene end by 6 bases; junction bases not matched to a gene: 21. Per germline, CDR1 SNHLY and CDR2 FYNNEI. The CDR3 runs to 19 residues. The CDR3 DNA is TGTGCCAGCAGCAATTGGGGGACAGGGTTCTTTCTGCGGGTCAATGAGCAGTTCTTC. Encoded protein: CASSNWGTGFFLRVNEQFF.

This clone has just one count. V is TRBV11-2 and J is TRBJ1-6; D ambiguous. The CDR3 loop spans 15 amino acids. Trimming cost V 5 bases and J 9 bases, with 17 bases left between them. Germline V gives CDR1 SGHAT, CDR2 FQNNGV. The CDR3 is CASSRIAGEGSPLHF. The CDR3 DNA reads TGTGCCAGCAGCCGAATAGCCGGGGAGGGTTCACCCCTCCACTTT.

This chain uses TRBV7-6 with TRBJ2-1, with 9 bases matching TRBD2. The CDR3 spans 14 residues. CDR1 is SGHVS and CDR2 is FNYEAQ in the germline V gene. V lost 5 bases to trimming and J lost 4 bases; unmatched junction nucleotides: 3. The CDR3 DNA sequence: TGTGCCAGCAGCGAAAGCGGGGGGTACAATGAGCAGTTCTTC. It encodes CASSESGGYNEQFF.

The V call is TRBV19, the J call TRBJ1-2; D gene ambiguous. Germline V CDR1 and CDR2: LNHDA, SQIVND (reference sequence). V dropped 0 bases and J dropped 5 bases, with 10 bases sitting between them. The CDR3 covers 14 residues. The CDR3 loop reads CASSIESGIYGYTF. The CDR3 DNA sequence: TGTGCCAGTAGTATAGAGTCAGGAATATATGGCTACACCTTC.

The gene calls are TRBV9 and TRBJ2-1; 8 nucleotides line up with TRBD2. V shed 0 bases and J 5 bases; nucleotides not matched to a gene: 7. CDR1 and CDR2 (germline): SGDLS, YYNGEE. This CDR3 spans 16 amino acids. The CDR3 bases are TGTGCCAGCAGCGTAGGTGGGGAGCGGGGGAACAATGAGCAGTTCTTC. As protein: CASSVGGERGNNEQFF.

The chain is built from TRBV7-3 and TRBJ2-1; D could derive from TRBD1 or TRBD2 (5 bases each). Trimming took off 5 bases at V and 7 bases at J, with 12 bases between the two ends. The germline CDR1 and CDR2 sequences are SGHTA and FQGTGA. This CDR3 region has 13 residues. CDR3 sequence (DNA): TGTGCCAGCAGCGCGACAGCGGAGAATGAGCAGTTCTTC. As protein: CASSATAENEQFF.

The chain links TRBV5-1 to TRBJ2-5; possible D gene TRBD2, 7 bases. The V end was cut by 4 bases, the J end by 2 bases, with 12 bases between. The germline V gene encodes CDR1 SGHRS and CDR2 YFSETQ. There are 14 residues in the CDR3. The CDR3 sequence is CASSRGAGQETQYF. The CDR3 bases are TGCGCCAGCAGCCGGGGGGCAGGTCAAGAGACCCAGTACTTC.

This CDR3 reads CASSSFTNEQFF. Here the CDR3 DNA reads TGTGCCAGCAGCTCCTTCACCAATGAGCAGTTCTTC. The chain links TRBV5-6 to TRBJ2-1; D gene ambiguous. With 3 bases removed from V and 6 bases from J, the gap between germline ends came to 7 bases. The CDR3 has 12 residues. Germline V lookup: CDR1 SGHDT, CDR2 YYEEEE.

V is TRBV7-9 and J is TRBJ1-5, with D possibly matching TRBD1 (6 bases). The CDR3 loop spans 14 amino acids. The germline gives CDR1 SEHNR, CDR2 FQNEAQ (reference sequence). Trimming removed 3 bases from V and 4 bases from J, with 10 bases in between. The CDR3 protein is CASSFAQGNQPQHF. The CDR3 bases are TGTGCCAGCAGCTTCGCACAGGGAAATCAGCCCCAGCATTTT.

This chain joins TRBV4-1 and TRBJ2-7; the D call may be TRBD1 or TRBD2 (5 bases each). Trimming took off 2 bases at V and 4 bases at J, with 15 bases between the two ends. Germline V gene lookup returns CDR1 MGHRA and CDR2 YSYEKL. The CDR3 runs 15 residues. The CDR3 DNA sequence: TGCGCCAGCAGCCAAAAAGAGGGGTCGGGGTACGAGCAGTACTTC. Protein: CASSQKEGSGYEQYF.